This is a list of T cell receptor beta chains from one sample in a study of blood T cell repertoires in COVID-19. Produced via immunoSEQ multiplex PCR; TCRdb's table is partial and in-frame only. Here the sample spans about 78,000 clones, more than 75% being singletons. Input material: peripheral blood. These receptors were obtained from a man aged 45-65 years with active or convalescent COVID-19. Each CDR3 is given with its conserved first and last residue. A D gene is named only where the DNA matches it firmly. Some rows mark clone size as missing; the rest say once, few, many or name a class of expanded clone.

clone size	D gene	V gene	J gene	CDR3 DNA	CDR3 protein
once	NA	TRBV5-4	TRBJ1-6	TGTGCCAGCAGCGAGGTTCCAGGGACTACTGGTTCACCCCTCCACTTT	CASSEVPGTTGSPLHF
NA	TRBD1	TRBV5-1	TRBJ1-2	TGCGCCAGCAGCCCGGGACAGGGGGGGAATGGCTACACCTTC	CASSPGQGGNGYTF
NA	NA	TRBV4-1	TRBJ1-3	TGCGCCAGCAGCCAAGATAGCCAGGGGCCTGGAAACACCATATATTTT	CASSQDSQGPGNTIYF
NA	TRBD1	TRBV10-3	TRBJ1-4	TGTGCCATCAGTGAGTCGGGACAGGGGTACGAAAAACTGTTTTTT	CAISESGQGYEKLFF
NA	TRBD1	TRBV4-1	TRBJ2-1	TGCGCCAGCAGCCGCTACAGGGGACCCCAAGACCTGACAATGAGGGAGTTCTTC	CASSRYRGPQDLTMREFF
NA	NA	TRBV19	TRBJ1-1	TGTGCCAGTAGTATGCAGGCAGGGAACACTGAAGCTTTCTTT	CASSMQAGNTEAFF
NA	NA	TRBV28	TRBJ1-5	TGTGCCAGCAACCCGACACAGGGAAGCAATCAGCCCCAGCATTTT	CASNPTQGSNQPQHF
NA	NA	TRBV2	TRBJ2-4	TGTGCCAGCAGTGTCGGACAAGAAAACATTCAGTACTTC	CASSVGQENIQYF
NA	TRBD1	TRBV15	TRBJ2-3	TGTGCCACCGGGCCGACAGGGTTCACAGATACGCAGTATTTT	CATGPTGFTDTQYF
NA	NA	TRBV28	TRBJ1-1	TGTGCCAGCACCACCGGGGGGCCCGGTAGGACTGAAGCTTTCTTT	CASTTGGPGRTEAFF
few	TRBD1	TRBV18	TRBJ2-4	TGTGCCAGCTCACTTTTCGAGACAGGGACGCGGGACATTCAGTACTTC	CASSLFETGTRDIQYF
NA	TRBD1	TRBV11-2	TRBJ2-1	TGTGCCAGCAGCCAACTCCGAGACAGGGGGCTGAATGAGCAGTTCTTC	CASSQLRDRGLNEQFF
NA	TRBD1	TRBV19	TRBJ2-3	TGTGCCAGTAGTCCGACAGGGGGGCCCTATACGCAGTATTTT	CASSPTGGPYTQYF